In its sample, the clone carrying this TCR beta chain was seen once. The antigen remains unidentified. TCRdb ran MiXCR on the 5' RACE reads and lists one entry per CDR3 protein. The sample lists about 200,000 distinct CDR3 sequences, less than 20% seen once, with 40% in the top ten. This entry belongs to a study of identical twins. Findings and limits, study-wide: Zero-insertion analyses might be partly confounded by invariant T cells like MAIT and iNKT.

Germline values: CDR1 DFQATT, CDR2 SNEGSKA (reference sequence). This CDR3 spans 15 amino acids. V shed 4 bases and J 5 bases; nucleotides not matched to a gene: 11. A further study also used this sample, focusing on T cells expressing NK-cell markers. That source adds: Sorted CD3+CD56-NKG2C+, CD3+CD56+NKG2C+ and CD3+CD56+NKG2C- T cells supplied the TCR beta repertoires. Eight donors were sequenced, of whom seven were HCMV-seropositive, while the remaining one was HCMV-seronegative. The CD3+CD56-NKG2C+ fraction was also led by these clonotypes in a handful of donors.

The clonotype originates from a woman under 30 in good health. Sequencing input: CD8+ T cells sorted from blood. The chain couples TRBV20-1 to TRBJ2-5; 9 nucleotides agree with TRBD2. The CDR3 DNA reads as TGCAGTGCTACATCCCCATTAGCGGGGGTGGAGACCCAGTACTTC. Amino acid sequence: CSATSPLAGVETQYF.